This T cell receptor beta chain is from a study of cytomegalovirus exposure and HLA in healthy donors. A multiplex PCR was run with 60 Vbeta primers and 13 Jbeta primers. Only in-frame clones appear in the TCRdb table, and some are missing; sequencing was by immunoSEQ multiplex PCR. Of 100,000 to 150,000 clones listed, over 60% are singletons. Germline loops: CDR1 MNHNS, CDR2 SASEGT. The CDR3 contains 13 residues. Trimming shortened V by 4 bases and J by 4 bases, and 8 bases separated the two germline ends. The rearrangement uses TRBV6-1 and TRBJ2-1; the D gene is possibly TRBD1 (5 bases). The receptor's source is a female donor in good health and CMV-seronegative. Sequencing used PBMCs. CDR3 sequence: CASSGYRYNEQFF. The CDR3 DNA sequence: TGTGCCAGCAGTGGGTACAGGTACAATGAGCAGTTCTTC.